This TCR beta chain was sequenced in a study of T cell repertoires in cytomegalovirus infection. Study in general: Evidence of both CMV infection and a matching HLA type came from public TCR beta signatures. Findings and limits, study-wide: Individuals carrying CMV plus the relevant HLA were identified by cumulative frequency of public TCR beta families. Clonotype analysis showed dominance of the ex vivo response by HLA-C-restricted CMV-specific TCR beta clonotypes.

This clonotype has at least ten counts. Its cognate antigen is unknown. Using its own MiXCR run on the reads, TCRdb lists one record per CDR3 protein. The table has 400,000 or so distinct CDR3 sequences, 18% seen once. The CDR3 runs 15 residues. The ends were cut back, 2 bases at V and 7 bases at J, with 15 bases in the middle. Input material: PBMCs. The receptor's source is a human donor in good health (CMV status not recorded). Some clones in this sample may be carry-over from other donors' samples. The genes are TRBV12-3 or TRBV12-4 and TRBJ2-1; no firm D call. DNA of the CDR3: TGTGCCAGCAGTTTAAGGCGAACCGGTGGAAATGAGCAGTTCTTC. It translates to CASSLRRTGGNEQFF.